This TCR beta chain came from a study of post-analysis software for immune sequencing data. About the study: Patients with relapsing-remitting, secondary progressive and progressive-relapsing multiple sclerosis courses were all represented.

Germline CDR1 and CDR2: SGDLS and YYNGEE. The CDR3 has 12 residues. Trimming cost V 4 bases and J 7 bases, with 9 bases left between them. Unique molecular identifiers had been added to the TCR beta cDNA libraries. Input amounts of 1 to 10 million T cells were used. These gave 500,000 or so cDNA molecules, so each molecule approximated one T cell. TCRdb recomputed calls from the PCR reads with MiXCR, one row per CDR3 protein. The sample lists fewer than 850,000 distinct CDR3 sequences; about half were seen once. This clonotype was observed a few times. The antigen remains unidentified. Overall study findings and caveats: With F measure, samples from one preparation batch clustered together strongly. About five TRBV segments occurring more often in patients than controls included TRBV5-6, TRBV5-1 and TRBV20-1. When compared against controls, multiple sclerosis patients showed significantly lower normalized Chao1 diversity.

Sequencing was performed on blood. This chain joins TRBV9 and TRBJ2-1; D gene uncertain. This TCR was recovered from a girl between 5 and 17 years old with multiple sclerosis. The CDR3 region has the DNA TGTGCCAGCAGCCGGTGGGATAATGAGCAGTTCTTC. Residues: CASSRWDNEQFF.